Listed below are T cell receptor beta chains from one sample, sequenced in a study of T-cell reconstitution after alpha-beta-depleted transplantation in children. In TCRdb, the PCR reads were re-called with MiXCR into one record per CDR3 protein. The sample has 450,000 to 550,000 distinct CDR3 sequences, about an eighth seen once. The material sequenced was PBMCs, mostly from graft donor cells, taken 180 days after TCRalphabeta/CD19-depleted stem cell transplant. These receptors came from a female patient between 2 and 15 years old who had a stem cell transplant for aplastic anemia, so the T cells may come from the graft donor. CDR3s include the opening cysteine and the closing phenylalanine or tryptophan. Each record gives: V gene, D gene, J gene, clone size, CDR3 DNA, CDR3 protein. D genes are given only for firm matches. Clone size is given for some rows only: seen once, a few or many times, or a class if the clone is expanded.

TRBV7-2	TRBD2	TRBJ2-5	many	TGTGCCAGCAGCTTCGGGACTAGCGGGAGTTTCGAGACCCAGTACTTC	CASSFGTSGSFETQYF
TRBV5-1	NA	TRBJ1-4	few	TGCGCCAGCAGCCGGGGGGACACAACTAATGAAAAACTGTTTTTT	CASSRGDTTNEKLFF
TRBV4-1	NA	TRBJ2-3	NA	TGCGCCAGCAGCCAAGTGGATGGCGGAACCTTCACAGATACGCAGTATTTT	CASSQVDGGTFTDTQYF
TRBV7-2	NA	TRBJ1-6	few	TGTGCCAGCAGCTTAGCGTACGGCCATAGCTCCTATAATTCACCCCTCCACTTT	CASSLAYGHSSYNSPLHF
TRBV23-1	TRBD2	TRBJ2-4	few	TGCGCCAGCAGTCAATCCGGGACTAGCCGTAGAAAAAACATTCAGTACTTC	CASSQSGTSRRKNIQYF
TRBV2	TRBD1	TRBJ1-1	NA	TGTGCCAGCTTTACCGACAGGGCTGGCACTGAAGCTTTCTTT	CASFTDRAGTEAFF
TRBV11-2	TRBD2	TRBJ2-1	NA	TGTGCCAGCAGCTTAGGACTAGCGGCTGAGCAGTTCTTC	CASSLGLAAEQFF
TRBV28	TRBD1	TRBJ2-3	NA	TGTGCCAGCAGTGAGGGACAGGCCCCAGATACGCAGTATTTT	CASSEGQAPDTQYF
TRBV6-2/TRBV6-3	NA	TRBJ2-1	NA	TGTGCCAGCAGTTCCCCCGGGACTCCACTTAATGAGCAGTTCTTC	CASSSPGTPLNEQFF
TRBV20-1	NA	TRBJ2-4	NA	TGCTGTGCTAGCCCGCAAGTACTAGCCAAAAACATTCAGTACTTC	CCASPQVLAKNIQYF
TRBV4-3	TRBD2	TRBJ2-1	NA	TGCGCCAGCAGCCAATTGGTGGGGAGACTAGCATGGAATGAGCAGTTCTTC	CASSQLVGRLAWNEQFF
TRBV7-2	TRBD2	TRBJ2-3	many	TGTGCCAGCAGCTCCCGGAAGGGCGGGAGGACAGATACGCAGTATTTT	CASSSRKGGRTDTQYF
TRBV6-1	NA	TRBJ2-3	few	TGTGCCAGCAGTACCGCCGGCAGGACAGATACGCAGTATTTT	CASSTAGRTDTQYF
TRBV20-1	NA	TRBJ2-7	NA	TGCAGTGCTAGCTTCTCCTACGAGCAGTACTTC	CSASFSYEQYF
TRBV4-2	NA	TRBJ2-1	NA	TGTGCCAGCAGCCAAGGGAGCGGGCCCTACAATGAGCAGTTCTTC	CASSQGSGPYNEQFF
TRBV29-1	TRBD1	TRBJ2-7	many	TGCAGCGTCGACAGGACAGGGGACGAGCAGTACTTC	CSVDRTGDEQYF
TRBV5-1	NA	TRBJ1-2	NA	TGCGCCAGCAGCTTGATAATCAGTCCGAAAACGGGCTACACCTTC	CASSLIISPKTGYTF
TRBV11-2	NA	TRBJ2-7	NA	TGTGCCAGCAGCAGCCGGAACTTTGCCTACGAGCAGTACTTC	CASSSRNFAYEQYF
TRBV2	NA	TRBJ2-2	NA	TGTGCCAGCAGATTAAGGGTTTCGGTCGGGGAGCTGTTTTTT	CASRLRVSVGELFF
TRBV29-1	NA	TRBJ2-3	few	TGCAGCGTTACTATAACGAACACAGATACGCAGTATTTT	CSVTITNTDTQYF
TRBV28	TRBD2	TRBJ2-5	NA	TGTGCCAGCAGCCGCAGACCTAGGACTAGTGGGGAGACCCAGTACTTC	CASSRRPRTSGETQYF
TRBV28	TRBD2	TRBJ2-7	many	TGTGCCAGCAGTACGGGCGGGAGCTCCTACGAGCAGTACTTC	CASSTGGSSYEQYF
TRBV28	TRBD1	TRBJ2-1	few	TGTGCCAGCAGTTTGTGGACAGGGGGCTACAATGAGCAGTTCTTC	CASSLWTGGYNEQFF
TRBV18	NA	TRBJ2-1	NA	TGTGCCAGCTCACCACCAGGGCAACCCAATGAGCAGTTCTTC	CASSPPGQPNEQFF
TRBV10-3	NA	TRBJ1-5	few	TGTGCCATCAGTGAAACAATCCTAACAGGGAGCAACAATCAGCCCCAGCATTTT	CAISETILTGSNNQPQHF
TRBV5-1	TRBD1	TRBJ2-2	NA	TGCGCCAGCAGCCCTATCAGGGGGATCACCGGGGAGCTGTTTTTT	CASSPIRGITGELFF
TRBV24-1	TRBD1	TRBJ1-5	few	TGTGCCACCAGTGTCGGACAGGGGAACAATCAGCCCCAGCATTTT	CATSVGQGNNQPQHF
TRBV12-3/TRBV12-4	NA	TRBJ1-1	many	TGTGCCAGCAGTGCTTGGGGCTTGAACACTGAAGTTTTCTTT	CASSAWGLNTEVFF
TRBV19	NA	TRBJ2-5	NA	TGTGCCAGTAGTATAACGTGGGTTGGAGAGACCCAGTACTTC	CASSITWVGETQYF
TRBV25-1	NA	TRBJ2-1	few	TGTGCCAGCAGTGAAAGCTGGTCCTCCTACAATGAGCAGTTCTTC	CASSESWSSYNEQFF
TRBV27	NA	TRBJ2-2	NA	TGTGCCAGCAGTCGAGGACTATTGGGCACAAACACCGGGGAGCTGTTTTTT	CASSRGLLGTNTGELFF
TRBV5-8	TRBD1	TRBJ2-2	few	TGTGCCAGCAGACAACTACTGGACAGGGGCACCGGGGAGCTGTTTTTT	CASRQLLDRGTGELFF
TRBV6-5	NA	TRBJ1-1	NA	TGTGCCAGCAGTTACTCGCGTTCTAACTCGGCTTTCTTT	CASSYSRSNSAFF
TRBV6-5	TRBD2	TRBJ2-1	many	TGTGCCAGCAGTTATCCCGGGACTACCGGTGAGCAGTTCTTC	CASSYPGTTGEQFF
TRBV5-1	NA	TRBJ2-6	NA	TGCGCCAGCAGCCCGGAGGGCAGACGTGGGAAAAGCTCTGGGGCCAACGTCCTGACTTTC	CASSPEGRRGKSSGANVLTF
TRBV12-3/TRBV12-4	TRBD2	TRBJ2-1	many	TGTGCCAGCAGTGTTATAGCGGGAGCCAATGAGCAGTTCTTC	CASSVIAGANEQFF
TRBV5-1	NA	TRBJ2-2	many	TGCGCCAGCAGCCTCACCGGGAACACCGGGGAGCTGTTTTTT	CASSLTGNTGELFF
TRBV7-7	NA	TRBJ2-1	NA	TGTGCCGTAGGGGCGGAAGGGTCGCATGAGCAGTTCTTC	CAVGAEGSHEQFF
TRBV3-1	NA	TRBJ2-5	few	TGTGCCAGCAGCCAAGAAGGAGCGGCTCGGATACAAGAGACCCAGTACTTC	CASSQEGAARIQETQYF
TRBV7-9	NA	TRBJ1-1	few	TGTGCCAGCAGCTTTGGGCGGACGAACACTGAAGCTTTCTTT	CASSFGRTNTEAFF
TRBV7-2	TRBD2	TRBJ2-3	few	TGTGCCAGCAGTCCTAGCGGGAGTGGGAGCACAGATACGCAGTACTTT	CASSPSGSGSTDTQYF
TRBV6-1	TRBD1	TRBJ2-1	NA	TGTGCCAGCAGTATAGGACAGGGATTAGGATACAATGAGCAGTTCTTC	CASSIGQGLGYNEQFF
TRBV24-1	NA	TRBJ2-6	few	TGTGCCACCAGTGATACGGGGGACGGACTCTCTGGGGCCAACGTCCTGACTTTC	CATSDTGDGLSGANVLTF
TRBV6-1	NA	TRBJ2-7	few	TGTGCCAGCAGTGACGGTGCGGGACAGTCCTACGAGCAGTACTTC	CASSDGAGQSYEQYF
TRBV28	TRBD2	TRBJ2-7	few	TGTGCCAGCAGTTTAGTGGGTAGCGGGAGGAGCCTCTCCTACGAGCAGTACTTC	CASSLVGSGRSLSYEQYF